This entry lists 3 T cell receptor beta chains sequenced from one sample in a study of T cell repertoires in cytomegalovirus infection. TCRdb itself ran the reads through MiXCR, one entry per CDR3 protein. The data contain about 260,000 distinct CDR3 sequences, roughly 10% of them singletons. The sequenced sample consisted of PBMCs. The receptor set was obtained from a human donor in good health (CMV status not recorded). Some clones in this sample may be carry-over from other donors' samples.

This clonotype was found many times. The CDR3 sequence is CASAPEDTQYF. The DNA of the CDR3 is TGTGCCAGCGCCCCGGAAGATACGCAGTATTTT. The V call is TRBV12-3 or TRBV12-4, the J call TRBJ2-3, with no clear D. V was trimmed by 8 bases and J by 5 bases, leaving 8 bases between them. The CDR3 runs to 11 residues.

This clonotype has at least ten counts. V gene TRBV7-4 combines with J gene TRBJ2-5, with 7 bases aligning to TRBD2. Germline trimming cut 6 bases from V and 4 bases from J; bases unmatched to any gene: 8. The CDR3 totals 14 residues. CDR1 and CDR2 (germline): SGHVT, SQSDAQ. The CDR3 DNA sequence: TGTGCCAGCAGTCCAAGCGGGAACGGAGAGACCCAGTACTTC. Its protein is CASSPSGNGETQYF.

This clonotype was seen repeatedly, ten times or more. The chain carries TRBV20-1 and TRBJ2-1; 7 bases are shared with TRBD2. CDR3 length: 18 amino acids. The germline V gene encodes CDR1 DFQATT and CDR2 SNEGSKA (reference sequence). Trimming took 3 bases from V and 0 from J; bases not matched to a gene: 14. As DNA, the CDR3 is TGCAGTGCTAGTATAGTCGGCAGGGACTATAGCTCCTACAATGAGCAGTTCTTC. This sequence encodes CSASIVGRDYSSYNEQFF.